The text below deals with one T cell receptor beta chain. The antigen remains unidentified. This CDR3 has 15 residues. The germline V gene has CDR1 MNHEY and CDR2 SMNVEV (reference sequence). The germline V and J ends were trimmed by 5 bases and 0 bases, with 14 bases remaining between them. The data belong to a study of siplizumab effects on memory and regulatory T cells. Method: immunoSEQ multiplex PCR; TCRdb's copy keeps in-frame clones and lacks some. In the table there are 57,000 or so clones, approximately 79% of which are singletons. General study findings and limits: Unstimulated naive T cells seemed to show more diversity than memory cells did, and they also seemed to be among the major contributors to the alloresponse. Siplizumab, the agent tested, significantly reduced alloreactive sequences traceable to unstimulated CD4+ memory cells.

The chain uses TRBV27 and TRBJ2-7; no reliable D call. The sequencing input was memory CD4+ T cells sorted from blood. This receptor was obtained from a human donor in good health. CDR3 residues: CASSPRREPSYEQYF. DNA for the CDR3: TGTGCCAGCAGTCCGAGAAGGGAACCCTCCTACGAGCAGTACTTC.